This T cell receptor beta chain was identified during a study of memory CD4+ T cells and cytomegalovirus serostatus. The table came from immunoSEQ multiplex PCR; TCRdb's copy has only in-frame clones and leaves some out. The table shows around 45,000 clones, with around 80% occurring only once. Single viable CD3+CD4+CD8-CD45RO+ cells were sorted as the memory CD4+ T cells. Notes on the study in general: Median bootstrapped AUC for CMV status was just over 0.94 originally, less than 0.93 US-trained.

Details on this clone: Antigen specificity is unknown.

The germline V gene has CDR1 MDHEN and CDR2 SYDVKM. After removal of 2 bases from V and 0 bases from J, the junction contained 8 bases not matched to a gene. CDR3 length equals 18 residues. V and J are TRBV28 and TRBJ1-5, with 9 bases matching TRBD1. The source material was memory CD4+ T cells from blood. This receptor was taken from an adult in good health and CMV-seronegative. CDR3 protein: CASSLPTGGWYSNQPQHF. The DNA for the CDR3 is TGTGCCAGCAGTTTACCCACAGGGGGCTGGTATAGCAATCAGCCCCAGCATTTT.